Following are 24 T cell receptor beta chains from one sample sequenced in a study of Graves' ophthalmopathy and Graves' hyperthyroidism. Amplified material comprised TCR beta CDR3 regions derived from RNA transcripts. HTBI-primed first-round RT-PCR preceded second-round multiplex PCR. Using its own MiXCR run on the multiplex PCR reads, TCRdb lists one record per CDR3 protein. The repertoire holds about 160,000 distinct CDR3 sequences, with 39% as singletons. The specimen sequenced was peripheral blood. The origin of the receptors is a man under 40 with Graves' ophthalmopathy.

This chain links TRBV7-2 with TRBJ1-2; 9 nucleotides match TRBD1. The CDR3 has 15 residues. Germline CDR1 and CDR2: SGHTA and FQGNSA. Germline trimming cut 5 bases from V and 8 bases from J; bases unmatched to any gene: 12. CDR3 loop: CASSRTGAFSRGYTF. The CDR3 DNA reads as TGTGCCAGCAGCAGGACAGGGGCCTTCTCACGGGGCTACACCTTC.

This clonotype was seen repeatedly, ten times or more. A clone one base away is much larger, so this may be a read error. The rearrangement uses TRBV7-2 and TRBJ2-5; the D gene is possibly TRBD2 (5 bases). Germline V gene data show CDR1 as SGHTA and CDR2 as FQGNSA. The length of the CDR3 is 14 residues. The CDR3 sequence is CASSSRGGRETLYF. CDR3 sequence (DNA): TGTGCCAGCAGCTCCCGCGGAGGTAGAGAGACCCTGTACTTC.

The gene calls are TRBV28 and TRBJ1-2; D gene uncertain. Trimming shortened V by 2 bases and J by 6 bases, and 13 bases separated the two germline ends. The CDR3 has 14 residues. CDR1 is MDHEN and CDR2 is SYDVKM in the germline V gene. The CDR3 region has the DNA TGTGCCAGCAGTTTAGTTTCCCGGATTGATGGCTACACCTTC. Protein: CASSLVSRIDGYTF.

The chain uses TRBV7-2 and TRBJ2-7, with TRBD2 as a possible D gene (6 bases). The CDR3 totals 14 residues. The germline V and J ends were trimmed by 4 bases and 1 base, with 11 bases remaining between them. Germline-derived CDR1 and CDR2 are SGHTA and FQGNSA. The CDR3 protein is CASSSWAGSYEQYF. CDR3 coding DNA: TGTGCCAGCAGCTCCTGGGCGGGATCCTACGAGCAGTACTTC. The variable domain in full, with the rest retrieved from reference TRBV7-2 and TRBJ2-7, is GAGVSQSPSNKVTEKGKDVELRCDPISGHTALYWYRQSLGQGLEFLIYFQGNSAPDKSGLPSDRFSAERTGGSVSTLTIQRTQQEDSAVYLCASSSWAGSYEQYFGPGTRLTVT.

In this sample, this clonotype turned up a few times. V and J are TRBV6-1 and TRBJ2-7; D remains ambiguous. V lost 3 bases and J lost 4, with 7 bases in between. The CDR3 consists of 12 residues. The germline V gene has CDR1 MNHNS and CDR2 SASEGT. The CDR3 spells CASSDGVYEQYF. In DNA form, the CDR3 reads TGTGCCAGCAGTGATGGTGTGTACGAGCAGTACTTC.

This clonotype was seen many times. The chain is built from TRBV12-3 or TRBV12-4 and TRBJ1-3; no firm D call. This CDR3 is built from 15 residues. Trimming removed 5 bases at V and 0 bases at J, with 11 bases between. This CDR3 is CASSPTGISGNTIYF. The CDR3 DNA is TGTGCCAGCAGTCCTACCGGGATCTCTGGAAACACCATATATTTT.

CDR3: CASSYWTGNTGELFF. DNA for the CDR3: TGTGCCAGCAGTTACTGGACGGGGAACACCGGGGAGCTGTTTTTT. V and J are TRBV6-2 or TRBV6-3 and TRBJ2-2, with D hard to call. The CDR3 runs to 15 residues. The germline V gene encodes CDR1 MNHEY and CDR2 SVGEGT. V was pared by 1 base and J by 1 base, with 7 bases between.

This chain links TRBV12-3 or TRBV12-4 with TRBJ2-2, with TRBD2 matching 7 bases. V gave up 6 bases and J gave up 5 bases; unmatched junction bases: 3. This CDR3 contains 13 residues. The CDR3: CASRTSFTGELFF. CDR3 nucleotides: TGTGCCAGCAGGACTAGCTTTACCGGGGAGCTGTTTTTT.

This clonotype was detected ten times or more. The V call is TRBV20-1, the J call TRBJ1-5; D gene ambiguous. In germline, CDR1 is DFQATT, CDR2 SNEGSKA (reference sequence). The CDR3 extends over 15 amino acids. V was pared by 0 bases and J by 0 bases, with 9 bases between. The CDR3 DNA reads TGCAGTGCTAGAGATCAGACCTATAGCAATCAGCCCCAGCATTTT. Protein sequence: CSARDQTYSNQPQHF.

This clonotype has a count of ten or more. The chain has TRBV5-8 and TRBJ1-1; the match to TRBD1 covers 7 bases. V was clipped by 3 bases and J by 8 bases; unmatched bases: 1. This CDR3 spans 11 amino acids. Germline V gene lookup returns CDR1 SGHTS and CDR2 YDEGEE. The CDR3 DNA is TGTGCCAGCAGCTGGACAGGAGAAGCTTTCTTT. Its translation: CASSWTGEAFF.

This clonotype was found many times. The J gene is TRBJ1-3, the V gene TRBV12-3 or TRBV12-4, with no clear D. The CDR3 is 15 residues long. Trimming cost V 7 bases and J 0 bases, with 13 bases left between them. CDR3 DNA: TGTGCCAGCAATGATCAGAGTCTCTCTGGAAACACCATATATTTT. Encoded protein: CASNDQSLSGNTIYF.

There are many counts of this clonotype. The chain has TRBV28 and TRBJ2-2; the match to TRBD2 covers 11 bases. The CDR3 has 18 amino acids. J lost 3 bases, V lost 2 bases, and 8 bases had no gene match. Germline loops: CDR1 MDHEN, CDR2 SYDVKM. DNA for the CDR3: TGTGCCAGCAGTTTACCTTGGACTAGCGGGTCCTACACCGGGGAGCTGTTTTTT. This sequence encodes CASSLPWTSGSYTGELFF.

This clonotype was observed many times. This chain links TRBV6-2 or TRBV6-3 with TRBJ2-2, with D unclear. V was pared by 0 bases and J by 0 bases, with 11 bases between. The CDR3 contains 17 residues. Germline CDR1 is MNHEY and CDR2 is SVGEGT. CDR3 amino acids: CASSYSRPYANTGELFF. CDR3 bases: TGTGCCAGCAGTTACTCGAGACCATACGCGAACACCGGGGAGCTGTTTTTT.

This sequence joins TRBV6-1 and TRBJ2-7, with TRBD2 identical over 7 bases. The trim removed 7 bases at V and 1 base at J, leaving 4 bases unmatched. The CDR3 has 13 residues. From germline, CDR1 is MNHNS and CDR2 SASEGT. The CDR3 nucleotides read TGTGCCAGCACCCTGCGGGGGTCCTACGAGCAGTACTTC. Amino acids: CASTLRGSYEQYF.

The sample holds many counts of this clonotype. The rearrangement uses TRBV6-5 and TRBJ2-5; maybe TRBD2 (6 bases). The CDR3 contains 14 residues. Trimming cost V 4 bases and J 1 base, with 10 bases left between them. Germline CDR1 reads MNHEY; CDR2 reads SVGAGI. The CDR3 here is CASSSPGSQETQYF. DNA for the CDR3: TGTGCCAGCAGTTCCCCCGGGAGCCAAGAGACCCAGTACTTC.

This clonotype appeared many times. The gene calls are TRBV7-2 and TRBJ2-7, with 11 bases matching TRBD1. With 3 bases clipped from V and 7 bases from J, the junction kept 11 bases outside the gene matches. Germline CDR1 SGHTA, CDR2 FQGNSA. The CDR3 length is 16 residues. CDR3 sequence: CASSFARTGGFGEQYF. The CDR3 DNA reads as TGTGCCAGCAGCTTTGCGAGGACAGGGGGCTTCGGGGAGCAGTACTTC.

This clonotype was observed at least ten times. The rearrangement uses TRBV12-3 or TRBV12-4 and TRBJ1-1; D gene unclear. The CDR3 loop spans 14 amino acids. V dropped 2 bases and J dropped 6 bases, with 13 bases sitting between them. The CDR3 region has the DNA TGTGCCAGCAGTTTAAGGGCGGACTTGGCTGAAGCTTTCTTT. Protein product: CASSLRADLAEAFF.

In this sample, this clonotype turned up many times. The V call is TRBV24-1, the J call TRBJ1-2; maybe TRBD1 (5 bases). The CDR3 spans 13 residues. The germline V and J ends were trimmed by 8 bases and 1 base, with 10 bases remaining between them. Germline V gives CDR1 KGHDR, CDR2 SFDVKD. DNA of the CDR3: TGTGCCACCATAGGGACGCTTAACTATGGCTACACCTTC. This encodes CATIGTLNYGYTF.

This clonotype was seen ten or more times. V and J are TRBV28 and TRBJ2-7; D gene unclear. Trimming shortened V by 4 bases and J by 0 bases, and 19 bases separated the two germline ends. From germline, CDR1 is MDHEN and CDR2 SYDVKM. This CDR3 contains 17 residues. CDR3 DNA: TGTGCCAGCAGTTCGGTCATACCAGGTGTCCGCTCCTACGAGCAGTACTTC. Translating it yields CASSSVIPGVRSYEQYF.

This clonotype was seen once. This chain joins TRBV6-2 or TRBV6-3 and TRBJ1-2; D is uncertain. Germline V CDR1 and CDR2: MNHEY, SVGEGT. The CDR3 is 10 residues long. The V end was cut by 8 bases, the J end by 5 bases, with 6 bases between. This CDR3 reads CASVGYGYTF. The CDR3 coding sequence is TGTGCCAGCGTCGGTTATGGCTACACCTTC.

In its sample, this clonotype was seen many times. The chain combines TRBV28 with TRBJ2-2, with D uncertain. V was cut by 9 bases and J by 1 base, with 6 bases left in between. The germline V gene has CDR1 MDHEN and CDR2 SYDVKM. The CDR3 spans 12 residues. In DNA, the CDR3 is TGTGCCAGTCACAGGAACACCGGGGAGCTGTTTTTT. Translating gives CASHRNTGELFF.

The V call is TRBV6-1, the J call TRBJ2-5; D assignment may be TRBD1 or TRBD2 (6 bases each). Germline values: CDR1 MNHNS, CDR2 SASEGT. The CDR3 length is 16 residues. Trimming shortened V by 7 bases and J by 4 bases, and 22 bases separated the two germline ends. The CDR3 nucleotides are TGTGCCAGCACCTCCGCATTGACGGGGGCCGGAGAGACCCAGTACTTC. This codes for CASTSALTGAGETQYF.

The chain uses TRBV6-5 and TRBJ2-5; D gene uncertain. CDR1 MNHEY and CDR2 SVGAGI come from the germline V gene. Trimming stripped 0 bases from V and 6 bases from J, with 11 bases between. This CDR3 is 14 amino acids long. The DNA for the CDR3 is TGTGCCAGCAGTTACTCGAATGGGGAACAGACCCAGTACTTC. Translating gives CASSYSNGEQTQYF.

This clonotype was observed many times. The J gene is TRBJ2-7, the V gene TRBV12-3 or TRBV12-4, with D maybe TRBD1 (5 bases). The CDR3 length is 12 residues. Trimming shortened V by 5 bases and J by 2 bases, and 7 bases separated the two germline ends. The CDR3: CASSTGTYEQYF. CDR3 coding DNA: TGTGCCAGCAGTACAGGAACCTACGAGCAGTACTTC.